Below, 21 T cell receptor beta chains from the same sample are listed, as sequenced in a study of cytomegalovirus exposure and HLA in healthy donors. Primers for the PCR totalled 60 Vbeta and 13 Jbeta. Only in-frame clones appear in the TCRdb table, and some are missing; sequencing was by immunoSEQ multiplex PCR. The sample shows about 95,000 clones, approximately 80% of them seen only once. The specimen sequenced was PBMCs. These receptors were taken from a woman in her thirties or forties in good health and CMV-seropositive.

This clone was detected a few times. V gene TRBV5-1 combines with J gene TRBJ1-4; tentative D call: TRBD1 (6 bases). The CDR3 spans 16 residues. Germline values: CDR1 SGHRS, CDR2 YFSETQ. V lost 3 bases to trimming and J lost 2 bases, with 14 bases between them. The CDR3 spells CASSYAGAVTNEKLFF. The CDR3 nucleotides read TGCGCCAGCAGCTACGCAGGGGCTGTGACTAATGAAAAACTGTTTTTT. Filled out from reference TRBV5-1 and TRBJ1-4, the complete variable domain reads KAGVTQTPRYLIKTRGQQVTLSCSPISGHRSVSWYQQTPGQGLQFLFEYFSETQRNKGNFPGRFSGRQFSNSRSEMNVSTLELGDSALYLCASSYAGAVTNEKLFFGSGTQLSVL.

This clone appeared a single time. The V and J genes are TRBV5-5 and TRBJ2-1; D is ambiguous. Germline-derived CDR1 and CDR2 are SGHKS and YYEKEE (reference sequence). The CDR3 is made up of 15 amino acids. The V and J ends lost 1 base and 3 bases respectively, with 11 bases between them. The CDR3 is CASSLYQAIYNEQFF. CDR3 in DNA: TGTGCCAGCAGCTTGTACCAGGCTATCTACAATGAGCAGTTCTTC.

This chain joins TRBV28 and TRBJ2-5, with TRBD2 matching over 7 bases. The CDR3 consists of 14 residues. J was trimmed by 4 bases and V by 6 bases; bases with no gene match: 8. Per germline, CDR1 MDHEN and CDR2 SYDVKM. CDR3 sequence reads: CASRGGGPGETQYF. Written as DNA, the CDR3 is TGTGCCAGCAGGGGGGGAGGGCCGGGAGAGACCCAGTACTTC. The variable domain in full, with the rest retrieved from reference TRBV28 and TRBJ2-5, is DVKVTQSSRYLVKRTGEKVFLECVQDMDHENMFWYRQDPGLGLRLIYFSYDVKMKEKGDIPEGYSVSREKKERFSLILESASTNQTSMYLCASRGGGPGETQYFGPGTRLLVL.

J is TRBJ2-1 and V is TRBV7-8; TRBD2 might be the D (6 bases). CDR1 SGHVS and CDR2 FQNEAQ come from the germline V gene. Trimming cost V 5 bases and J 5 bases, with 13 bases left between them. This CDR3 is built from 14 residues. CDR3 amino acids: CASSPPGLDNEQFF. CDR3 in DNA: TGTGCCAGCAGCCCACCGGGACTTGACAATGAGCAGTTCTTC.

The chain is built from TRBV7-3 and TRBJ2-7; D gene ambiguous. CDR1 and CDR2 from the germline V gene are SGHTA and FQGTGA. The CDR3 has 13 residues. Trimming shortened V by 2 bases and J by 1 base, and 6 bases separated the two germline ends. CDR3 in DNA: TGTGCCAGCAGCTTAGCGAATTCCTACGAGCAGTACTTC. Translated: CASSLANSYEQYF.

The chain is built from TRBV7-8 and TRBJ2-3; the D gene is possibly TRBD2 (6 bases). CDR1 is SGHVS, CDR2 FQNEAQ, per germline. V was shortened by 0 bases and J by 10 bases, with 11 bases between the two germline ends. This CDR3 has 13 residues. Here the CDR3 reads CASSLADYRAQYF. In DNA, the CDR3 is TGTGCCAGCAGCTTAGCGGACTACCGTGCGCAGTATTTT.

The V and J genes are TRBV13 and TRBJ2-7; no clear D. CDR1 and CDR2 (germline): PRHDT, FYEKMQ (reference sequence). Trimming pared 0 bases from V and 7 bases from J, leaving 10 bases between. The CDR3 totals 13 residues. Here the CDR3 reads CASSLGLRCEQYF. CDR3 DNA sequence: TGTGCCAGCAGCTTAGGCCTACGTTGTGAGCAGTACTTC.

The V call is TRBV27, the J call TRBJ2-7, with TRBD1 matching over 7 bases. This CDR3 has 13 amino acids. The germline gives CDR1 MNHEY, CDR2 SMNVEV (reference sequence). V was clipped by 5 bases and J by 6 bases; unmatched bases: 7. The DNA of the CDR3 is TGTGCCAGCAGTCTGGGGACAGCCCGCGAGCAGTACTTC. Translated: CASSLGTAREQYF.

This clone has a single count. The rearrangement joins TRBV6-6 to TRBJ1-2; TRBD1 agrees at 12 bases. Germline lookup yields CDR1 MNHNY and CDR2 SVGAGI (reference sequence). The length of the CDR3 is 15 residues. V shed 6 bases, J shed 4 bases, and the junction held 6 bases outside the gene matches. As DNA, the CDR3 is TGTGCCAGCAGCGAGGGACAGGGGGCCCCCTATGGCTACACCTTC. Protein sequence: CASSEGQGAPYGYTF.

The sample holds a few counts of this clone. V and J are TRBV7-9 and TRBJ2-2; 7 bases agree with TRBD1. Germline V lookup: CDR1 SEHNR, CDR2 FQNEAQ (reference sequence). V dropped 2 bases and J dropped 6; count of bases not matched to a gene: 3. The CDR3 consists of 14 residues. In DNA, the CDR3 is TGTGCCAGCAGCTTATTCACAGGGGCCGGGGAGCTGTTTTTT. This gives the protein CASSLFTGAGELFF.

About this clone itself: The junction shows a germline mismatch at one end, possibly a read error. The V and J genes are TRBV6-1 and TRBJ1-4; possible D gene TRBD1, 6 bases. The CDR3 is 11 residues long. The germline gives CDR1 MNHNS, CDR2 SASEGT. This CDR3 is CASQGPGQRKF. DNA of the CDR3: TGTGCCAGCCAGGGGCCAGGACAGAGAAAATTT.

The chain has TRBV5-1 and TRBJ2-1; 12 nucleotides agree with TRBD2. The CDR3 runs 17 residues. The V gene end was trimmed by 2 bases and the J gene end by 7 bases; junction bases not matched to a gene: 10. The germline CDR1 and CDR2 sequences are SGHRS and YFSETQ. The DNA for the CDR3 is TGCGCCAGCAGCTTAAATAATGGCCTAGCGGGAGGGAATGAGCAGTTCTTC. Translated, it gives CASSLNNGLAGGNEQFF.

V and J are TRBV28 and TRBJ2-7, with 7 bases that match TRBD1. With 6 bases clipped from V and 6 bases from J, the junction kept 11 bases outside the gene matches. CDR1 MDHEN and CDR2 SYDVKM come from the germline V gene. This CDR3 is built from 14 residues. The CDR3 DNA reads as TGTGCCAGCAGGGGGGACAGTCCAATGGGCGAGCAGTACTTC. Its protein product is CASRGDSPMGEQYF.

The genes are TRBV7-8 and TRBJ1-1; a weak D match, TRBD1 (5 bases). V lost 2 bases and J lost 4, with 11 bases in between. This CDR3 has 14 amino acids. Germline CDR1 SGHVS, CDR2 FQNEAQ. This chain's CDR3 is CASSLQGGVTEAFF. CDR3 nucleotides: TGTGCCAGCAGCTTACAGGGCGGGGTCACTGAAGCTTTCTTT.

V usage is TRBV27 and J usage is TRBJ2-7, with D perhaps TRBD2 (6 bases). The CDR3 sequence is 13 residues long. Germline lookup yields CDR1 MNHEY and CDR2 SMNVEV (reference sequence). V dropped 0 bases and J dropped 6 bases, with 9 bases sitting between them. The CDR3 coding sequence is TGTGCCAGCAGTTTATCGGAGGGTCTCGAGCAGTACTTC. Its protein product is CASSLSEGLEQYF.

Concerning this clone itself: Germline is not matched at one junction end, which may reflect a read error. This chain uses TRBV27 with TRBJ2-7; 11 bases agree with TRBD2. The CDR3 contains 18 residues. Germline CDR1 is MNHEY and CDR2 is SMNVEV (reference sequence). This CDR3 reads CASSLWGSASGRYYEQYF. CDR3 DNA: TGTGCCAGCAGCTTATGGGGGTCTGCTAGCGGGAGGTACTACGAGCAGTACTTC.

The CDR3 reads CAKNTSGCTGQYF. CDR3 nucleotides: TGTGCCAAAAACACTAGCGGGTGCACCGGGCAGTACTTC. The chain recombines TRBV28 with TRBJ2-7, with 9 positions matching TRBD2. V lost 10 bases and J lost 9; bases outside the gene matches: 13. The germline V gene encodes CDR1 MDHEN and CDR2 SYDVKM. The CDR3 spans 13 residues.

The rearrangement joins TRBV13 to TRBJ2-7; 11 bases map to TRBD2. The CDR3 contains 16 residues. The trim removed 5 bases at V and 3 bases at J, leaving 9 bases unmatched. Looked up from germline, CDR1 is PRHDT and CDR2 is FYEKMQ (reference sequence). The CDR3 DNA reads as TGTGCCAGCAGCCCCCCACTAGCGGGAGCACACTACGAGCAGTACTTC. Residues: CASSPPLAGAHYEQYF.

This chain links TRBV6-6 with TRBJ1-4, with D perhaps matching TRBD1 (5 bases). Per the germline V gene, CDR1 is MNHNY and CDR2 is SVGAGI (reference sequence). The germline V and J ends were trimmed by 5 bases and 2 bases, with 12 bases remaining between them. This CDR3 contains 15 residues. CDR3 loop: CASSDRGGTNEKLFF. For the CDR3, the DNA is TGTGCCAGCAGTGACCGTGGGGGGACTAATGAAAAACTGTTTTTT.

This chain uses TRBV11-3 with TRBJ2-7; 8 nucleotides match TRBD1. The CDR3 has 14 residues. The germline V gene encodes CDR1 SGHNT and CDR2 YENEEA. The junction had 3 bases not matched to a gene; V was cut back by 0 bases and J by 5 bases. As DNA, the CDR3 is TGTGCCAGCAGCTTAGACACAGGGGGAAACGAGCAGTACTTC. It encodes CASSLDTGGNEQYF.

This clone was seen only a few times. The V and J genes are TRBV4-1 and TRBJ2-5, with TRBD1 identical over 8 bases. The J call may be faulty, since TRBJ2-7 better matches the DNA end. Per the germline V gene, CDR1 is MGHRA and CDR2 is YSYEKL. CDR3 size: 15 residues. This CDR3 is CASSQDRGLSYEQYF. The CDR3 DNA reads TGCGCCAGCAGCCAAGACAGGGGGCTGTCCTACGAGCAGTACTTC.